This is a list of T cell receptor beta chains from one sample in a study of blood T cell repertoires in COVID-19. Profiled with immunoSEQ multiplex PCR; TCRdb holds only in-frame clones, not every one. The repertoire holds about 460,000 clones, with roughly nine tenths as singletons. Sequencing input: PBMCs or T cells enriched from blood (not recorded which). The receptors stem from a woman aged 55-69 years who had recovered from COVID-19. Both conserved end residues are part of each CDR3. Each record gives: D gene, clone size, V gene, J gene, CDR3 DNA, CDR3 protein. A D gene is named only where the DNA matches it firmly. Rows give clone size only sometimes, using once, few, many, or a class for an expanded clone.

.	.	TRBV6-6	TRBJ1-2	TGTGCCAGCAGTTACTCTAAGACAGTTTTTAACTATGGCTACACCTTC	CASSYSKTVFNYGYTF
TRBD1	.	TRBV2	TRBJ1-1	TGTGCCAGCAGTCAGGGGGCCGACACTGAAGCTTTCTTT	CASSQGADTEAFF
.	once	TRBV30	TRBJ1-6	TGTGCCTGCGCGCGGGGAAATTCACCCCTCCACTTT	CACARGNSPLHF
.	.	TRBV29-1	TRBJ1-4	TGCAGCGTTGAAACAACAGGGAGGGATGAAAAACTGTTTTTT	CSVETTGRDEKLFF
.	.	TRBV5-1	TRBJ1-2	TGCGCCAGCAGCCTGACAGCTTCTAACTATGGCTACACCTTC	CASSLTASNYGYTF
.	.	TRBV11-2	TRBJ1-1	TGTGCCAGCAGCTTACGGAGGTACACTGAAGCTTTCTTT	CASSLRRYTEAFF
TRBD1	.	TRBV5-6	TRBJ2-7	TGTGCCAGCAGCTTGGACAGGGGGATCTACGAGCAGTACTTC	CASSLDRGIYEQYF
TRBD2	.	TRBV4-1	TRBJ2-3	TGCGCCAGCAGCCACAAAAATTTCGGGGGGGCATACACAGATACGCAGTATTTT	CASSHKNFGGAYTDTQYF
TRBD1	few	TRBV10-1	TRBJ2-7	TGCGCCAGCAGTGTGGTATCGGACAGGGGCGCCTACGAGCAGTACTTC	CASSVVSDRGAYEQYF
.	.	TRBV13	TRBJ1-1	TGTGCCAGCAGCTTAGGCCTATTTCAGGGCGCGACTGAAGCTTTCTTT	CASSLGLFQGATEAFF
.	.	TRBV7-6	TRBJ2-5	TGTGCCAGCAGCGAGCTCCCAGCGCGGGAGACCCAGTACTTC	CASSELPARETQYF
.	.	TRBV27	TRBJ1-5	TGTGCCAGCAGTCCAGTCGGGTGGGGGGATCAGCCCCAGCATTTT	CASSPVGWGDQPQHF
TRBD2	.	TRBV5-1	TRBJ2-5	TGCGCCAGCAGCTTGGCGGCAGCGGGGCAAGAGACCCAGTACTTC	CASSLAAAGQETQYF
.	.	TRBV6-5	TRBJ1-6	TGTGCCAGCAGTTACTCGATAGGTGGGGCATCACCCCTCCACTTT	CASSYSIGGASPLHF
TRBD1	.	TRBV6-5	TRBJ2-5	TGTGCCAGCAGCCTACAACAGGGGAAATCGGAGACCCAGTACTTC	CASSLQQGKSETQYF
.	.	TRBV11-2	TRBJ1-3	TGTGCCAGCAGCTCTACAGTCGTACCTGGAAACACCATATATTTT	CASSSTVVPGNTIYF
TRBD1	.	TRBV10-3	TRBJ2-3	TGTGCCATCAGGCCGGGACAGGACACAGATACGCAGTATTTT	CAIRPGQDTDTQYF
TRBD2	.	TRBV7-7	TRBJ2-3	TGTGCTAGCAGCCCCGGACTAGCGGGGCCCGGGAGTGCAGATACGCAGTATTTT	CASSPGLAGPGSADTQYF
TRBD2	.	TRBV9	TRBJ2-3	TGTGCCAGCAGCCGGGAGGGGTACCGCACAGATACGCAGTATTTT	CASSREGYRTDTQYF
TRBD2	.	TRBV3-1/TRBV3-2	TRBJ2-2	TGTGCCAGCAGCCACCCCGGGACTAGCGCACCCGGGGAGCTGTTTTTT	CASSHPGTSAPGELFF
.	.	TRBV9	TRBJ1-4	TGTGCCAGCAGCGTTTTATCGGGAGAAAAACTGTTTTTT	CASSVLSGEKLFF
.	.	TRBV11-2	TRBJ1-4	TGTGCCAGCAGCTTGTATTCAGGGGAAGCAACTAATGAAAAACTGTTTTTT	CASSLYSGEATNEKLFF
.	.	TRBV14	TRBJ2-1	TGTGCCAGCAGCAAAGCCCCTAGTAGTCCCTACAATGAGCAGTTCTTC	CASSKAPSSPYNEQFF
.	.	TRBV15	TRBJ1-4	TGTGCCACCAGCTCGCAGGGTTCCCCTAATGAAAAACTGTTTTTT	CATSSQGSPNEKLFF
.	.	TRBV20-1	TRBJ2-5	TGCAGTGCTGACATACAAGAGACCCAGTACTTC	CSADIQETQYF
.	.	TRBV20-1	TRBJ2-4	TGCAGTGCTAGAGAAACAGGGATTCAGTACTTC	CSARETGIQYF
TRBD2	.	TRBV5-6	TRBJ2-3	TGTGCCAGCAGCTTTAACCCTACTAGCGGGGGGGGAGATACGCAGTATTTT	CASSFNPTSGGGDTQYF